Below, 15 T cell receptor beta chains from the same sample are listed, as sequenced in a study of brain T cells in children with intractable seizures. Clones were read by immunoSEQ multiplex PCR, and TCRdb kept only the in-frame ones, dropping some. Found here are about 120,000 clones, approximately 94% of them singletons; the top ten hold more than 3%. The material sequenced was peripheral blood, taken at surgery. These receptor sequences come from a boy less than two years old with hemimegalencephaly and intractable seizures.

The chain combines TRBV5-5 with TRBJ2-7, with no clear D. Trimming stripped 5 bases from V and 2 bases from J, with 11 bases between. CDR1 is SGHKS and CDR2 is YYEKEE in the germline V gene (reference sequence). The CDR3 runs to 13 residues. The DNA for the CDR3 is TGTGCCAGCAGTTGGGGATTCACCTACGAGCAGTACTTC. Translated, it gives CASSWGFTYEQYF.

The V gene is TRBV28, the J gene TRBJ1-3; tentative D call: TRBD1 (5 bases). V lost 2 bases to trimming and J lost 0 bases, with 14 bases between them. The CDR3 has 17 residues. Germline V lookup: CDR1 MDHEN, CDR2 SYDVKM. The CDR3, as DNA: TGTGCCAGCAGTTTACCGACAGACTTTTACTCTGGAAACACCATATATTTT. It yields the protein CASSLPTDFYSGNTIYF.

This clone was counted once. The chain employs TRBV11-2 and TRBJ2-7, with TRBD2 matching 15 bases. The V gene end was trimmed by 3 bases and the J gene end by 5 bases; junction bases not matched to a gene: 5. The CDR3 totals 16 residues. Germline values: CDR1 SGHAT, CDR2 FQNNGV. This CDR3 reads CASSLGLAGGGHEQYF. The CDR3 region has the DNA TGTGCCAGCAGCTTGGGACTAGCGGGAGGAGGCCACGAGCAGTACTTC.

DNA for the CDR3: TGTGCCAGCAGTTCCAGCGATACGAACACCGGGGAGCTGTTTTTT. Translated: CASSSSDTNTGELFF. This chain connects TRBV7-3 to TRBJ2-2; D unresolved. Germline lookup yields CDR1 SGHTA and CDR2 FQGTGA. The CDR3 is 15 residues long. Trimming took off 6 bases at V and 0 bases at J, with 11 bases between the two ends. The whole variable domain, remainder taken from reference TRBV7-3 and TRBJ2-2, is GAGVSQTPSNKVTEKGKYVELRCDPISGHTALYWYRQSLGQGPEFLIYFQGTGAADDSGLPNDRFFAVRPEGSVSTLKIQRTERGDSAVYLCASSSSDTNTGELFFGEGSRLTVL.

This sequence joins TRBV7-8 and TRBJ2-7; the D is unclear. Near its end, the DNA agrees better with TRBJ2-4, so the J call may be wrong. Per the germline V gene, CDR1 is SGHVS and CDR2 is FQNEAQ. CDR3 length equals 13 residues. CDR3 region: CASSRLVRDIQYF. The CDR3 DNA is TGTGCCAGCAGCCGATTAGTTCGGGACATTCAGTACTTC.

The chain joins TRBV29-1 to TRBJ2-1; no reliable D call. V lost 6 bases and J lost 9, with 21 bases in between. This CDR3 has 14 residues. CDR1 and CDR2 from the germline V gene are SQVTM and ANQGSEA. The CDR3 here is CSVAYRTLGGEQFF. The CDR3 DNA reads as TGCAGCGTCGCCTATAGGACCCTAGGCGGTGAGCAGTTCTTC.

V gene TRBV7-9 combines with J gene TRBJ1-2; D not resolved. Germline-derived CDR1 and CDR2 are SEHNR and FQNEAQ (reference sequence). The length of the CDR3 is 13 residues. Trimming shortened V by 3 bases and J by 3 bases, and 8 bases separated the two germline ends. CDR3 amino acids: CASSFLRDYGYTF. The CDR3 coding sequence is TGTGCCAGCAGCTTCCTCCGGGACTATGGCTACACCTTC.

V and J are TRBV14 and TRBJ1-2; D remains ambiguous. The germline V and J ends were trimmed by 1 base and 6 bases, with 18 bases remaining between them. The CDR3 has 16 amino acids. Germline V gives CDR1 SGHDN, CDR2 FVKESK. In DNA, the CDR3 is TGTGCCAGCAGCCAAGGGCCCACCCCCGGGGAGGATGGCTACACCTTC. Protein product: CASSQGPTPGEDGYTF.

DNA of the CDR3: TGCGCCAGCAGCCCTGGCTTACAGGGGGCTTTCTCTGGAAACACCATATATTTT. This codes for CASSPGLQGAFSGNTIYF. This chain uses TRBV5-1 with TRBJ1-3, with 9 bases identical to TRBD1. CDR3 length equals 18 residues. Germline V CDR1 and CDR2: SGHRS, YFSETQ. Trimming took 4 bases from V and 0 from J; bases not matched to a gene: 11.

In DNA, the CDR3 is TGTGCCACCAGTGATCCGGGGGAAAAACTGTTTTTT. This sequence encodes CATSDPGEKLFF. This chain links TRBV24-1 with TRBJ1-4; D is undetermined. There are 12 residues in the CDR3. Per the germline V gene, CDR1 is KGHDR and CDR2 is SFDVKD. Trimming cost V 3 bases and J 8 bases, with 6 bases left between them.

CDR3 protein: CASRRQGVGYEQYF. The CDR3 DNA reads TGTGCCAGCAGGAGACAGGGGGTAGGCTACGAGCAGTACTTC. The V call is TRBV27, the J call TRBJ2-7, with 9 nucleotides matching TRBD1. Germline V gene lookup returns CDR1 MNHEY and CDR2 SMNVEV (reference sequence). The CDR3 is made up of 14 amino acids. The junction had 6 bases not matched to a gene; V was cut back by 6 bases and J by 3 bases.

V is TRBV29-1 and J is TRBJ2-1; either TRBD1 or TRBD2 may supply D (5 bases each). The V end lost 0 bases, the J end lost 8 bases, and 17 bases lay between the germline ends. Germline lookup yields CDR1 SQVTM and CDR2 ANQGSEA. The CDR3 covers 15 residues. The CDR3 protein is CSVEERLARADEQFF. The CDR3 nucleotides are TGCAGCGTTGAAGAGCGTCTAGCCAGGGCCGATGAGCAGTTCTTC.

This sequence joins TRBV19 and TRBJ1-3, with 7 bases identical to TRBD1. The CDR3 covers 15 residues. Germline V lookup: CDR1 LNHDA, CDR2 SQIVND (reference sequence). With 5 bases clipped from V and 6 bases from J, the junction kept 10 bases outside the gene matches. The CDR3 DNA reads as TGTGCCAGTAGTCCCTTCCGGGACAGTCTAAACACCATATATTTT. This translates into CASSPFRDSLNTIYF.

The rearrangement links TRBV6-5 to TRBJ2-7, with D possibly being TRBD2 (6 bases). The CDR3 consists of 15 residues. V was shortened by 8 bases and J by 2 bases, with 19 bases between the two germline ends. Germline V lookup: CDR1 MNHEY, CDR2 SVGAGI. The CDR3 bases are TGTGCCAGCCGCTTAGGGACGACTAGGGCCTACGAGCAGTACTTC. As protein: CASRLGTTRAYEQYF.

The CDR3 protein is CASSRDSSREQFF. In DNA, the CDR3 is TGCGCCAGCAGCCGGGACTCATCCCGCGAGCAGTTCTTC. The V gene is TRBV10-1, the J gene TRBJ2-1; TRBD2 might be the D (6 bases). Trimming cost V 6 bases and J 10 bases, with 16 bases left between them. There are 13 residues in the CDR3. CDR1 is WNHNN, CDR2 SYGVQD, per germline (reference sequence).